This T cell receptor beta chain is from a study of T cell changes during pregnancy in multiple sclerosis. Germline CDR1 is LNHDA and CDR2 is SQIVND (reference sequence). Trimming took off 11 bases at V and 0 bases at J, with 8 bases between the two ends. The CDR3 has 12 residues. The assay was immunoSEQ multiplex PCR, and TCRdb's table has in-frame clones only and misses some. The table includes about 67,000 clones, about 90% detected once. The source is a female donor with multiple sclerosis, enrolled in a pregnancy study. Sequencing was performed on peripheral blood, taken in the first trimester of pregnancy. The chain carries TRBV19 and TRBJ2-1; no definite D call. The CDR3 here is CASKSSYNEQFF. The CDR3 DNA reads TGTGCCTCTAAGAGCTCCTACAATGAGCAGTTCTTC.